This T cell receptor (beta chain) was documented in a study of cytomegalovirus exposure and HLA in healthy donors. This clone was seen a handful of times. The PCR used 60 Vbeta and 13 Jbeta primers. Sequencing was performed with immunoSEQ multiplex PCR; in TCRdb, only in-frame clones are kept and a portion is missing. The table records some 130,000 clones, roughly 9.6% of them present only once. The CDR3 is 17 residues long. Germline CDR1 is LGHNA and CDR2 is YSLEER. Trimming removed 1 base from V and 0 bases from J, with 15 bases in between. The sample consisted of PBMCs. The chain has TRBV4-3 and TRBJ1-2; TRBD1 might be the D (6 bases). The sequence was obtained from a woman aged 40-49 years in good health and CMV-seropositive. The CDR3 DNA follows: TGCGCCAGCAGCCAAGTGTGGCGAGGGGGGGCTAACTATGGCTACACCTTC. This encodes CASSQVWRGGANYGYTF.